Presented here are 31 T cell receptor beta chains from one specimen sequenced in a study of OX40 agonist ivuxolimab in advanced cancers. Measured with immunoSEQ multiplex PCR; TCRdb has only the in-frame clones, and not every one. This table holds 25,000 to 30,000 clones, about nine tenths found once. The sample here was CD4+ or CD8+ T cells sorted from blood, taken in a trial of the OX40 agonist ivuxolimab. Receptors were obtained from an adult with an advanced solid tumor such as melanoma, head and neck, liver or kidney cancer.

This clone was observed once. This chain joins TRBV29-1 and TRBJ1-3; D call uncertain. The CDR3 sequence is 12 residues long. The V gene lost 6 bases and the J gene lost 4 bases, with 10 bases spanning the gap. The germline V gene has CDR1 SQVTM and CDR2 ANQGSEA. CDR3 sequence (DNA): TGCAGCGTGATCGGGTCGGGAAACACCATATATTTT. It translates to CSVIGSGNTIYF.

The chain recombines TRBV2 with TRBJ1-1; unclear D gene. CDR3 length equals 11 residues. V was clipped by 0 bases and J by 4 bases, with 0 bases between them. The germline gives CDR1 SNHLY, CDR2 FYNNEI. The CDR3 protein is CASSEATEAFF. CDR3 coding DNA: TGTGCCAGCAGTGAAGCCACTGAAGCTTTCTTT.

V usage is TRBV5-1 and J usage is TRBJ2-3; TRBD2 might be the D (5 bases). Germline V gene lookup returns CDR1 SGHRS and CDR2 YFSETQ. The CDR3 is 16 residues long. Trimming cost V 3 bases and J 1 base, with 15 bases left between them. This CDR3 reads CASSSGRGIGTDTQYF. As DNA, the CDR3 is TGCGCCAGCAGCTCCGGACGAGGGATAGGCACAGATACGCAGTATTTT.

This clone was recorded once. This chain connects TRBV13 to TRBJ2-2, with 9 bases matching TRBD2. Germline values: CDR1 PRHDT, CDR2 FYEKMQ (reference sequence). Trimming at V came to 4 bases and at J to 5 bases, leaving 8 bases not matched to a gene. This CDR3 is built from 16 residues. DNA for the CDR3: TGTGCCAGCAGCTCGACTAGCGGATCCGAAACCGGGGAGCTGTTTTTT. It is translated as CASSSTSGSETGELFF.

The chain joins TRBV4-1 to TRBJ1-5; a weak D match, TRBD1 (5 bases). Germline-derived CDR1 and CDR2 are MGHRA and YSYEKL. CDR3 length equals 17 residues. Trimming took off 0 bases at V and 1 base at J, with 13 bases between the two ends. For the CDR3, the DNA is TGCGCCAGCAGCCAAGAGTGGGGGGACCTAAGCAATCAGCCCCAGCATTTT. Translation: CASSQEWGDLSNQPQHF.

The J gene is TRBJ2-1, the V gene TRBV7-9; no clear D. Trimming left V 2 bases short and J 5 bases short, with 16 bases between. The CDR3 is made up of 16 amino acids. Germline CDR1 reads SEHNR; CDR2 reads FQNEAQ (reference sequence). CDR3 amino acids: CASSLPAIQPHNEQFF. The CDR3, as DNA: TGTGCCAGCAGCTTACCCGCAATACAGCCCCACAATGAGCAGTTCTTC.

V usage is TRBV29-1 and J usage is TRBJ2-7, with TRBD2 matching 11 bases. Germline-derived CDR1 and CDR2 are SQVTM and ANQGSEA. There are 13 residues in the CDR3. With 5 bases clipped from V and 2 bases from J, the junction kept 2 bases outside the gene matches. This CDR3 is CSVISGRAYEQYF. CDR3 coding DNA: TGCAGCGTTATTAGCGGGAGGGCCTACGAGCAGTACTTC.

The chain links TRBV9 to TRBJ1-1; D unresolved. This CDR3 has 15 amino acids. Per the germline V gene, CDR1 is SGDLS and CDR2 is YYNGEE. Trimming took off 2 bases at V and 2 bases at J, with 13 bases between the two ends. CDR3 bases: TGTGCCAGCAGCGTGGGTTGGGGTTCAAACACTGAAGCTTTCTTT. Encoded protein: CASSVGWGSNTEAFF.

A remark on this clone: Other DNA variants within this sample encode the same CDR3. The chain uses TRBV18 and TRBJ2-7; D assignment may be TRBD1 or TRBD2 (5 bases each). Trimming removed 6 bases from V and 3 bases from J, with 12 bases in between. Germline loops: CDR1 KGHSH, CDR2 LQKENI. The CDR3 extends over 13 amino acids. The CDR3 reads CASSPGRSYEQYF. As DNA, the CDR3 is TGTGCCAGCTCCCCGGGGCGGAGCTACGAGCAGTACTTC.

This clone appeared a single time. This chain uses TRBV6-1 with TRBJ1-5; 9 bases are a match to TRBD1. With V trimmed by 7 bases and J by 6 bases, 4 bases remained unmatched. Germline values: CDR1 MNHNS, CDR2 SASEGT. This CDR3 has 13 amino acids. The CDR3: CASTNRGLQPQHF. CDR3 DNA: TGTGCCAGCACGAACAGGGGGCTTCAGCCCCAGCATTTT.

The gene calls are TRBV5-8 and TRBJ2-7; TRBD2 might be the D (5 bases). The V gene lost 0 bases and the J gene lost 2 bases, with 6 bases spanning the gap. This CDR3 region has 13 residues. Looked up from germline, CDR1 is SGHTS and CDR2 is YDEGEE. The CDR3 reads CASSLGRTYEQYF. In DNA form, the CDR3 reads TGTGCCAGCAGCTTGGGGAGGACCTACGAGCAGTACTTC.

The chain joins TRBV7-9 to TRBJ2-2, with D possibly called TRBD1 or TRBD2 (5 bases each). With 5 bases removed from V and 7 bases from J, the gap between germline ends came to 23 bases. Germline loops: CDR1 SEHNR, CDR2 FQNEAQ (reference sequence). CDR3 length: 17 amino acids. The CDR3 nucleotides read TGTGCCAGCAGCCCCCGCCCCGGGGATTGGGACGGCGGGGAGCTGTTTTTT. Translated, it gives CASSPRPGDWDGGELFF.

The rearrangement joins TRBV29-1 to TRBJ2-5, with a possible D match to TRBD2 (5 bases). The DNA end is more similar to TRBJ2-7, so the J call may be wrong. The CDR3 has 14 residues. CDR1 SQVTM and CDR2 ANQGSEA come from the germline V gene. This chain's CDR3 is CSVEDPSSSYEQYF. In DNA, the CDR3 is TGCAGCGTTGAAGATCCTAGCAGCTCCTACGAGCAGTACTTC.

This rearrangement joins TRBV2 to TRBJ1-2; 7 nucleotides align to TRBD1. V was clipped by 3 bases and J by 3 bases; unmatched bases: 7. Germline V gives CDR1 SNHLY, CDR2 FYNNEI. The CDR3 consists of 15 residues. CDR3 in DNA: TGTGCCAGCAGTGATCCCAGACAGGGTCACTATGGCTACACCTTC. This translates into CASSDPRQGHYGYTF.

The J gene is TRBJ2-7, the V gene TRBV10-1, with D possibly matching TRBD2 (5 bases). The germline gives CDR1 WNHNN, CDR2 SYGVQD (reference sequence). V was shortened by 5 bases and J by 0 bases, with 8 bases between the two germline ends. The CDR3 totals 13 residues. The CDR3 region has the DNA TGCGCCAGCAGTTCCGGGATCTCCTACGAGCAGTACTTC. It is translated as CASSSGISYEQYF.

The chain joins TRBV6-1 to TRBJ1-5; unclear D gene. Germline V gene sequence: CDR1 MNHNS, CDR2 SASEGT. V lost 3 bases and J 0 bases, leaving 12 bases between the germline ends. There are 16 residues in the CDR3. CDR3 in amino acids: CASSDFIRASNQPQHF. The CDR3 DNA follows: TGTGCCAGCAGTGATTTTATCAGAGCTAGCAATCAGCCCCAGCATTTT.

This clone was seen only a few times. This sequence joins TRBV7-8 and TRBJ2-1, with 16 bases lining up with TRBD2. CDR3 length: 18 residues. Germline values: CDR1 SGHVS, CDR2 FQNEAQ. V shed 5 bases and J 4 bases; nucleotides not matched to a gene: 8. CDR3 amino acids: CASSRGTSGRADYNEQFF. Here the CDR3 DNA reads TGTGCCAGCAGCCGAGGGACTAGCGGGAGGGCCGATTACAATGAGCAGTTCTTC.

This clone was detected only a few times. The CDR3 sequence is CASSLSPSDGYTF. CDR3 DNA: TGTGCCAGCAGCTTAAGCCCATCGGATGGCTACACCTTC. The V gene is TRBV7-8, the J gene TRBJ1-2; D is undetermined. Germline V gene lookup returns CDR1 SGHVS and CDR2 FQNEAQ. V lost 2 bases and J lost 6, with 10 bases in between. The CDR3 has 13 amino acids.

CDR3 bases: TGTGCCAGCAGCAACTGGGGCAGGGGATACGAGCAGTACTTC. Residues: CASSNWGRGYEQYF. The chain joins TRBV5-4 to TRBJ2-7, with TRBD1 as a possible D gene (6 bases). The CDR3 is made up of 14 amino acids. Trimming removed 4 bases from V and 4 bases from J, with 15 bases in between. The germline V gene encodes CDR1 SGHNT and CDR2 YYREEE (reference sequence).

The chain combines TRBV7-9 with TRBJ1-4; the D gene is possibly TRBD1 (5 bases). V lost 3 bases and J lost 4, with 15 bases in between. Germline assignment: CDR1 SEHNR and CDR2 FQNEAQ (reference sequence). The CDR3 runs 16 residues. The CDR3 here is CASSLSGGGLNEKLFF. CDR3 in DNA: TGTGCCAGCAGCTTGAGCGGGGGAGGCCTTAATGAAAAACTGTTTTTT. Drawing the rest from reference TRBV7-9 and TRBJ1-4, the complete variable domain is DTGVSQNPRHKITKRGQNVTFRCDPISEHNRLYWYRQTLGQGPEFLTYFQNEAQLEKSRLLSDRFSAERPKGSFSTLEIQRTEQGDSAMYLCASSLSGGGLNEKLFFGSGTQLSVL.

This chain connects TRBV19 to TRBJ1-5; 9 positions match TRBD1. The germline CDR1 and CDR2 sequences are LNHDA and SQIVND (reference sequence). The CDR3 runs to 16 residues. Losses at the gene ends were 5 bases for V and 6 bases for J; bases not matched to a gene: 11. CDR3 sequence reads: CASSLLTGTGFQPQHF. CDR3 bases: TGTGCCAGTAGTCTTTTGACCGGGACAGGGTTTCAGCCCCAGCATTTT.

The chain uses TRBV5-4 and TRBJ2-1; the match to TRBD2 covers 7 bases. In germline, CDR1 is SGHNT, CDR2 YYREEE (reference sequence). CDR3 size: 18 residues. Trimming at V came to 0 bases and at J to 1 base, leaving 10 bases not matched to a gene. CDR3 loop: CASSLAWEGLVSYNEQFF. The DNA for the CDR3 is TGTGCCAGCAGCTTGGCCTGGGAGGGCCTTGTGTCCTACAATGAGCAGTTCTTC.

The V call is TRBV29-1, the J call TRBJ2-3; TRBD2 matches at 10 bases. Germline CDR1 is SQVTM and CDR2 is ANQGSEA. CDR3 length: 14 residues. Germline trimming cut 4 bases from V and 3 bases from J; bases unmatched to any gene: 4. CDR3 DNA: TGCAGCGTTGGGACTAGCGGTATAACAGATACGCAGTATTTT. It encodes CSVGTSGITDTQYF.

The J gene is TRBJ1-2, the V gene TRBV13, with unresolved D. The CDR3 is made up of 16 amino acids. V was shortened by 0 bases and J by 6 bases, with 17 bases between the two germline ends. Germline V gives CDR1 PRHDT, CDR2 FYEKMQ (reference sequence). CDR3 region: CASSLGDRRGWHGYTF. The DNA of the CDR3 is TGTGCCAGCAGCTTAGGCGACCGGCGAGGATGGCATGGCTACACCTTC.

V and J are TRBV29-1 and TRBJ2-7, with D uncertain. CDR1 and CDR2 (germline): SQVTM, ANQGSEA. V was shortened by 3 bases and J by 2 bases, with 11 bases between the two germline ends. This CDR3 spans 13 amino acids. In nucleotides, the CDR3 is TGCAGCGTTGAGGGTTTGTCACCCTACGAGCAGTACTTC. Translated, it gives CSVEGLSPYEQYF.

This clone has only a few counts. The chain uses TRBV30 and TRBJ1-1; possibly TRBD1 for D (5 bases). Germline CDR1 is GTSNPN and CDR2 is SVGIG (reference sequence). The V gene lost 2 bases and the J gene lost 1 base, with 8 bases spanning the gap. The CDR3 is 13 amino acids. CDR3 sequence (DNA): TGTGCCTGGAGTCTCGGGGGGAACACTGAAGCTTTCTTT. This codes for CAWSLGGNTEAFF. Supplemented by reference TRBV30 and TRBJ1-1, the full variable domain reads SQTIHQWPATLVQPVGSPLSLECTVEGTSNPNLYWYRQAAGRGLQLLFYSVGIGQISSEVPQNLSASRPQDRQFILSSKKLLLSDSGFYLCAWSLGGNTEAFFGQGTRLTVV.

The chain links TRBV29-1 to TRBJ1-2; D gene unclear. The CDR3 spans 12 residues. CDR1 SQVTM and CDR2 ANQGSEA come from the germline V gene. Trimming stripped 7 bases from V and 6 bases from J, with 15 bases between. Written as DNA, the CDR3 is TGCAGCGCCCCGGCCGGGGTGCATGGCTACACCTTC. Amino acids: CSAPAGVHGYTF.

The chain carries TRBV19 and TRBJ2-1; D is ambiguous. The CDR3 covers 14 residues. V was cut by 3 bases and J by 0 bases, with 6 bases left in between. Germline V gives CDR1 LNHDA, CDR2 SQIVND (reference sequence). The CDR3 sequence: CASSIRNSYNEQFF. The CDR3, as DNA: TGTGCCAGTAGTATTCGAAACTCCTACAATGAGCAGTTCTTC.

The chain is built from TRBV6-5 and TRBJ2-7; perhaps TRBD1 as D (6 bases). Germline V gene lookup returns CDR1 MNHEY and CDR2 SVGAGI. Trimming left V 5 bases short and J 2 bases short, with 16 bases between. The CDR3 is 15 amino acids. The CDR3 nucleotides are TGTGCCAGCAGTAGAAATGACAGGCCGACCTACGAGCAGTACTTC. This encodes CASSRNDRPTYEQYF.

The chain couples TRBV10-3 to TRBJ2-3; D remains ambiguous. V lost 6 bases, J lost 3 bases, and 16 bases lay in between. The CDR3 contains 15 residues. Germline values: CDR1 ENHRY, CDR2 SYGVKD. CDR3 DNA: TGTGCCATCAGCTTGGGTTCATTGGGGACAGATACGCAGTATTTT. It encodes CAISLGSLGTDTQYF.

The chain uses TRBV19 and TRBJ2-2, with D possibly being TRBD1 (6 bases). V was clipped by 4 bases and J by 7 bases, with 19 bases between them. Germline-derived CDR1 and CDR2 are LNHDA and SQIVND (reference sequence). CDR3 size: 16 residues. The DNA for the CDR3 is TGTGCCAGTAGTACCCACCCCGGCAGGGGTATCGGGGAGCTGTTTTTT. As protein: CASSTHPGRGIGELFF. Using reference TRBV19 and TRBJ2-2 for the parts outside the CDR3, the full variable domain is DGGITQSPKYLFRKEGQNVTLSCEQNLNHDAMYWYRQDPGQGLRLIYYSQIVNDFQKGDIAEGYSVSREKKESFPLTVTSAQKNPTAFYLCASSTHPGRGIGELFFGEGSRLTVL.